The rows below give T cell receptor beta chains drawn from one sample of a study of Graves' ophthalmopathy and Graves' hyperthyroidism. MiXCR, applied by TCRdb to the multiplex PCR reads, yields one record per CDR3 protein. The table shows hundreds of thousands of distinct CDR3 sequences, with 22% occurring only once. The specimen sequenced was peripheral blood. The receptors stem from a woman aged 18-29 years with stable Graves' hyperthyroidism. Some clones in this sample may be carry-over from other donors' samples. The CDR3 runs from the conserved cysteine through the conserved F or W. The D gene is left open where the match is weak. Rows may omit the clone size; those that give it use once, few, many or a size class.

j_call: TRBJ2-5; d_call: -; v_call: TRBV3-1; clone_size: -; cdr3_nt: TGTGCCAGCAGCCAAGAGGTCGGGGCCGGGGCCCAGTACTTC; cdr3_aa: CASSQEVGAGAQYF
j_call: TRBJ2-5; d_call: -; v_call: TRBV20-1; clone_size: many; cdr3_nt: TGCAGTGCTAGTCTGTACGCTCTCGGCAGGGAGCAGCGTCCAGTAGAGACCCAGTACTTC; cdr3_aa: CSASLYALGREQRPVETQYF
j_call: TRBJ1-1; d_call: -; v_call: TRBV6-5; clone_size: many; cdr3_nt: TGTGCCAGCAGTTATCTCAGGACGAACACTGAAGCTTTCTTT; cdr3_aa: CASSYLRTNTEAFF
j_call: TRBJ1-6; d_call: TRBD1; v_call: TRBV20-1; clone_size: many; cdr3_nt: TGCAGTGCGGGGCGCGCAGGGGGGAATTCACCCCTCCACTTT; cdr3_aa: CSAGRAGGNSPLHF
j_call: TRBJ1-1; d_call: -; v_call: TRBV12-3/TRBV12-4; clone_size: -; cdr3_nt: TGTGCCAGCAGTTTTAGCCCGGTGAGGACTGAAGCTTTCTTT; cdr3_aa: CASSFSPVRTEAFF
j_call: TRBJ1-1; d_call: -; v_call: TRBV5-1; clone_size: many; cdr3_nt: TGCGCCAGCAACCGACGGGGGAACACTGAAGCTTTCTTT; cdr3_aa: CASNRRGNTEAFF
j_call: TRBJ1-2; d_call: TRBD1; v_call: TRBV29-1; clone_size: -; cdr3_nt: TGCAGCGTTGAAGGACAGGGGGCTATTGGCTACACCTTC; cdr3_aa: CSVEGQGAIGYTF
j_call: TRBJ1-3; d_call: -; v_call: TRBV29-1; clone_size: once; cdr3_nt: TGCAGCGTTGCGTCTGGAAACACCATATATTTT; cdr3_aa: CSVASGNTIYF
j_call: TRBJ2-5; d_call: TRBD1; v_call: TRBV28; clone_size: many; cdr3_nt: TGTGCCAGCAGCCGGGGACAGGGGGCGGTGGAGACCCAGTACTTC; cdr3_aa: CASSRGQGAVETQYF
j_call: TRBJ2-7; d_call: TRBD2; v_call: TRBV15; clone_size: -; cdr3_nt: TGTGCCACCAGCAGAGATCTTACCGGGACTAGTCATCCGGACGCCTACGAGCAGTACTTC; cdr3_aa: CATSRDLTGTSHPDAYEQYF
j_call: TRBJ1-6; d_call: -; v_call: TRBV5-1; clone_size: -; cdr3_nt: TGCGCCAGCAGCTTAGCGGGGAGAGGTTCACCCCTCCACTTT; cdr3_aa: CASSLAGRGSPLHF
j_call: TRBJ1-2; d_call: -; v_call: TRBV7-2; clone_size: -; cdr3_nt: TGTGCCAGCAGCTTAGTTGCCAGTAACTATGGCTGCACCTTC; cdr3_aa: CASSLVASNYGCTF
j_call: TRBJ2-7; d_call: -; v_call: TRBV28; clone_size: many; cdr3_nt: TGTGCCAGCAGTCGGACAGTTCTCGAGCAGTACTTC; cdr3_aa: CASSRTVLEQYF
j_call: TRBJ1-5; d_call: -; v_call: TRBV12-3/TRBV12-4; clone_size: many; cdr3_nt: TGTGCCAGCAGTTTCTGGACAGATCAGCCCCAGCATTTT; cdr3_aa: CASSFWTDQPQHF
j_call: TRBJ1-2; d_call: -; v_call: TRBV12-3/TRBV12-4; clone_size: -; cdr3_nt: TGTGCCAGCAGTATAGGGGGGGGAGTCTATGGCTACACCTTC; cdr3_aa: CASSIGGGVYGYTF
j_call: TRBJ1-6; d_call: -; v_call: TRBV30; clone_size: many; cdr3_nt: TGTGCCTGGAGTGTCGGGAATTATAATTCACCCCTCCACTTT; cdr3_aa: CAWSVGNYNSPLHF
j_call: TRBJ1-6; d_call: -; v_call: TRBV6-2/TRBV6-3; clone_size: many; cdr3_nt: TGTGCCAGCAACCCCGGGGCGCGGGGTTCACCCCTCCACTTT; cdr3_aa: CASNPGARGSPLHF
j_call: TRBJ2-7; d_call: -; v_call: TRBV12-3/TRBV12-4; clone_size: -; cdr3_nt: TGTGCCAGCAGTTCACTCAGGACCGGTCGGTTCGAGCAGTACTTC; cdr3_aa: CASSSLRTGRFEQYF
j_call: TRBJ1-2; d_call: -; v_call: TRBV7-9; clone_size: -; cdr3_nt: TGTGCCAGCAGCCGGGGGCGACAGAATTATGGCTACACCTTC; cdr3_aa: CASSRGRQNYGYTF
j_call: TRBJ1-1; d_call: TRBD1; v_call: TRBV10-3; clone_size: -; cdr3_nt: TGTGCCATCATTGACAGGGTCACCCTACCTGTCACTGAAGCTTTCTTT; cdr3_aa: CAIIDRVTLPVTEAFF
j_call: TRBJ2-2; d_call: TRBD1; v_call: TRBV2; clone_size: few; cdr3_nt: TGTGCCGGGGGACAGCTAAACACCGGGGAGCCGTTTTTT; cdr3_aa: CAGGQLNTGEPFF
j_call: TRBJ2-7; d_call: -; v_call: TRBV7-8; clone_size: -; cdr3_nt: TGTGCCAGCAGCTTCTCACAGGAGTACTACGAGCAGTACTTC; cdr3_aa: CASSFSQEYYEQYF
j_call: TRBJ1-2; d_call: -; v_call: TRBV6-1; clone_size: -; cdr3_nt: TGTGCCAGCACGCCTGGGGGACTAGCTAACTATGGCTACACCTTC; cdr3_aa: CASTPGGLANYGYTF
j_call: TRBJ2-5; d_call: -; v_call: TRBV28; clone_size: -; cdr3_nt: TGTGCCAGCAGATGGACTCCCGCGGAGACCCAGTGCTTC; cdr3_aa: CASRWTPAETQCF
j_call: TRBJ1-1; d_call: -; v_call: TRBV30; clone_size: many; cdr3_nt: TGTGCCTGGAGTAAGTCGGGATATGATGGAGCTTTCTTT; cdr3_aa: CAWSKSGYDGAFF
j_call: TRBJ1-1; d_call: -; v_call: TRBV30; clone_size: many; cdr3_nt: TGTGCCTGCACACAAGACAGTTTCCCTGAAGCTTTCTTT; cdr3_aa: CACTQDSFPEAFF
j_call: TRBJ1-1; d_call: -; v_call: TRBV19; clone_size: many; cdr3_nt: TGTGCCAGTAGAAAGGAGGGGGTACTGAACACTGAAGCTTTCTTT; cdr3_aa: CASRKEGVLNTEAFF
j_call: TRBJ2-7; d_call: -; v_call: TRBV4-1; clone_size: -; cdr3_nt: TGCGCCAGCAGCCAAGATATGCGCGAGCAGTACTTC; cdr3_aa: CASSQDMREQYF
j_call: TRBJ1-3; d_call: -; v_call: TRBV6-1; clone_size: many; cdr3_nt: TGTGCCAGCAGTCTAGAACAGGTTTACACCATATATTTT; cdr3_aa: CASSLEQVYTIYF
j_call: TRBJ2-2; d_call: -; v_call: TRBV7-2; clone_size: few; cdr3_nt: TGTGCCAGCAGCTTAGCCTGGACACCCGGGGAGCTGTTTTTT; cdr3_aa: CASSLAWTPGELFF
j_call: TRBJ1-5; d_call: TRBD1; v_call: TRBV15; clone_size: many; cdr3_nt: TGTGCCACCAGCAGCCCGGACAGGGGGCATAGCAATCAGCCCCAGCATTTT; cdr3_aa: CATSSPDRGHSNQPQHF
j_call: TRBJ1-2; d_call: TRBD1; v_call: TRBV6-9; clone_size: -; cdr3_nt: TGTGCCAGCAGTAGTCGTGAGACAGGGCCCACTCCCGATGGCTACACCTTC; cdr3_aa: CASSSRETGPTPDGYTF
j_call: TRBJ2-2; d_call: TRBD1; v_call: TRBV30; clone_size: -; cdr3_nt: TGTGCCTGGACCACCGGGACAGGGAACACCGGGGAGCTGTTTTTT; cdr3_aa: CAWTTGTGNTGELFF
j_call: TRBJ1-1; d_call: -; v_call: TRBV28; clone_size: many; cdr3_nt: TGTGCCAGCGGACCGGTTCGACAGTTGAACACTGAAGCTTTCTTT; cdr3_aa: CASGPVRQLNTEAFF
j_call: TRBJ2-5; d_call: -; v_call: TRBV2; clone_size: -; cdr3_nt: TGTGCCAGCAGCCCGACTAGTTTCCCCCAAGAGACCCAGTACTTC; cdr3_aa: CASSPTSFPQETQYF
j_call: TRBJ2-7; d_call: TRBD2; v_call: TRBV5-4; clone_size: -; cdr3_nt: TGTGCCAGCAGCTTGGCGGGGGGTGCCAATTACCGAGCCACCTACGAGCAGTACTTC; cdr3_aa: CASSLAGGANYRATYEQYF
j_call: TRBJ2-5; d_call: TRBD1; v_call: TRBV24-1; clone_size: -; cdr3_nt: TGTGCCACCAGTGATGCATCGGACAGGGGACGATACTACCAAGAGACCCAGTACTTC; cdr3_aa: CATSDASDRGRYYQETQYF
j_call: TRBJ2-7; d_call: -; v_call: TRBV6-5; clone_size: -; cdr3_nt: TGTGCCAGCAGTTACTCTGGGAGTGACAGATACGAGCAGTACTTC; cdr3_aa: CASSYSGSDRYEQYF
j_call: TRBJ1-2; d_call: TRBD1; v_call: TRBV7-3; clone_size: many; cdr3_nt: TGTGCCAGCTCGAAACCAGGGGGCGATGGCTACACCTTC; cdr3_aa: CASSKPGGDGYTF
j_call: TRBJ2-7; d_call: -; v_call: TRBV12-3/TRBV12-4; clone_size: many; cdr3_nt: TGTGCCAGCAGTTTACCCCCGGGGGCCCCAACCTACGAGCAGTACTTC; cdr3_aa: CASSLPPGAPTYEQYF
j_call: TRBJ1-2; d_call: TRBD1; v_call: TRBV10-2; clone_size: many; cdr3_nt: TGCGCCAGTTCCGGGACAGGGGGCCGGTATGGCTACACCTTC; cdr3_aa: CASSGTGGRYGYTF
j_call: TRBJ2-7; d_call: -; v_call: TRBV30; clone_size: many; cdr3_nt: TGTGCCTGGAGTACTGACAGGTACGAGCAGTACTTC; cdr3_aa: CAWSTDRYEQYF
j_call: TRBJ1-6; d_call: -; v_call: TRBV27; clone_size: many; cdr3_nt: TGTGCCAGCAGTTTATCCCAGCCCAGCACCTATAATTCACCCCTCCACTTT; cdr3_aa: CASSLSQPSTYNSPLHF
j_call: TRBJ1-1; d_call: TRBD1; v_call: TRBV6-1; clone_size: many; cdr3_nt: TGTGCCAGTAGGACAGGGAGGTCCTTCTTT; cdr3_aa: CASRTGRSFF
j_call: TRBJ2-2; d_call: TRBD2; v_call: TRBV20-1; clone_size: many; cdr3_nt: TGCAGTGCGTTACTAGCGGGGGGGTACACCGGGGAGCTGTTTTTT; cdr3_aa: CSALLAGGYTGELFF
j_call: TRBJ1-2; d_call: TRBD1; v_call: TRBV2; clone_size: few; cdr3_nt: TGTGCCAGCTATAGGGGGACAGGAAAGTTGGGAACCTATGGCTACACCTTC; cdr3_aa: CASYRGTGKLGTYGYTF
j_call: TRBJ2-5; d_call: -; v_call: TRBV7-2; clone_size: many; cdr3_nt: TGTGCCAGCAGCCCCTCCAGCCAAGAGACCCAGTACTTC; cdr3_aa: CASSPSSQETQYF
j_call: TRBJ2-5; d_call: -; v_call: TRBV6-5; clone_size: -; cdr3_nt: TGTGCCTCAGCCAAGGGGCAAGAGACCCAGTACTTC; cdr3_aa: CASAKGQETQYF
j_call: TRBJ2-7; d_call: TRBD2; v_call: TRBV20-1; clone_size: many; cdr3_nt: TGCAGTGCTAGGGGGGGGGCCTACGAGCAGTACTTC; cdr3_aa: CSARGGAYEQYF
j_call: TRBJ1-6; d_call: TRBD1; v_call: TRBV7-2; clone_size: -; cdr3_nt: TGTGCCAGCAGCCACCCCGGGGGGACAGGGGGTTCACCCCTCCACTTT; cdr3_aa: CASSHPGGTGGSPLHF
j_call: TRBJ2-7; d_call: TRBD1; v_call: TRBV12-3/TRBV12-4; clone_size: few; cdr3_nt: TGTGCCAGCAGTTTAGCAAGGACAGGGACCTCCGCCTACGAGCAGTACTTC; cdr3_aa: CASSLARTGTSAYEQYF
j_call: TRBJ2-7; d_call: TRBD2; v_call: TRBV12-3/TRBV12-4; clone_size: many; cdr3_nt: TGTGCCAGCAGCAGGGAGGGACTTGCTTCCTACGAGCAGTACTTC; cdr3_aa: CASSREGLASYEQYF
j_call: TRBJ2-7; d_call: TRBD2; v_call: TRBV6-5; clone_size: many; cdr3_nt: TGTGCCAGCAGTTCGCGAGGAGGGACTAGCGGGAGCTACGAGCAGTACTTC; cdr3_aa: CASSSRGGTSGSYEQYF
j_call: TRBJ2-2; d_call: TRBD2; v_call: TRBV12-3/TRBV12-4; clone_size: many; cdr3_nt: TGTGCCAGCAGTCCGGGGACTATCAGGCAGTCCGGGGAGCTGTTTTTT; cdr3_aa: CASSPGTIRQSGELFF
j_call: TRBJ2-7; d_call: -; v_call: TRBV27; clone_size: few; cdr3_nt: TGTGCCAGCAGTTCGACGAACACCCCCTACGAGCAGTACTTC; cdr3_aa: CASSSTNTPYEQYF